These T cell receptor beta chains were read from a single sample in a study of cytomegalovirus exposure and HLA in healthy donors. Produced via immunoSEQ multiplex PCR; TCRdb's table is partial and in-frame only. The data hold approximately 100,000 clones, with about 94% observed a single time. The material sequenced was PBMCs. Receptors originate from a woman in her twenties or thirties in good health and CMV-seropositive. Both conserved end residues are part of each CDR3. Each record gives: D gene, clone size, CDR3 length, J gene, V gene, CDR3 protein, CDR3 DNA. A D gene is named only where the DNA matches it firmly. Rows give clone size only sometimes, using once, few, many, or a class for an expanded clone.

TRBD1 . 17 TRBJ1-4 TRBV4-2 CASSQGTGAPTNEKLFF TGTGCCAGCAGCCAAGGAACAGGGGCCCCAACTAATGAAAAACTGTTTTTT
TRBD2 . 18 TRBJ2-2 TRBV5-1 CASSPGLAGDTNTGELFF TGCGCCAGCAGCCCGGGACTAGCGGGGGATACGAACACCGGGGAGCTGTTTTTT
. . 16 TRBJ2-2 TRBV6-1 CASSEMGLVNTGELFF TGTGCCAGCAGTGAAATGGGGCTAGTAAACACCGGGGAGCTGTTTTTT
. . 14 TRBJ2-5 TRBV7-3 CASSPSGGAETQYF TGTGCCAGCAGCCCCTCCGGGGGAGCGGAGACCCAGTACTTC
. . 14 TRBJ2-7 TRBV6-5 CASSYSAGSYEQYF TGTGCCAGCAGTTACTCCGCGGGCTCCTACGAGCAGTACTTC
. once 15 TRBJ2-7 TRBV4-1 CASSQGVFSSYEQYF TGCGCCAGCAGCCAAGGTGTCTTCTCCTCCTACGAGCAGTACTTC
TRBD2 . 17 TRBJ2-1 TRBV29-1 CSVSLSSGTRSYNEQFF TGCAGCGTTTCTCTCTCTAGCGGGACCCGCTCCTACAATGAGCAGTTCTTC
. . 15 TRBJ1-3 TRBV19 CASSITGTIGNTIYF TGTGCCAGTAGTATTACCGGGACAATCGGAAACACCATATATTTT
TRBD1 . 14 TRBJ2-7 TRBV5-1 CASSKGQAGYEQYF TGCGCCAGCAGCAAAGGACAGGCCGGTTACGAGCAGTACTTC
TRBD2 . 16 TRBJ2-3 TRBV9 CASSVGLARSTDTQYF TGTGCCAGCAGCGTAGGACTAGCGAGGAGCACAGATACGCAGTATTTT
. . 12 TRBJ2-1 TRBV25-1 CASSEWGDEQFF TGTGCCAGCAGTGAATGGGGAGATGAGCAGTTCTTC
. . 14 TRBJ2-7 TRBV19 CASSMDSSVYEQYF TGTGCCAGTAGTATGGACAGTTCCGTATACGAGCAGTACTTC
TRBD1 . 14 TRBJ1-2 TRBV5-6 CASIQGGYNYGYTF TGTGCCAGCATCCAGGGGGGATATAACTATGGCTACACCTTC
TRBD1 . 15 TRBJ1-1 TRBV6-1 CASSARGQPDTEAFF TGTGCCAGCAGTGCGAGGGGGCAGCCGGACACTGAAGCTTTCTTT
. . 12 TRBJ2-7 TRBV15 CATSRDPSEQYF TGTGCCACCAGCAGAGATCCGAGCGAGCAGTACTTC
TRBD2 . 15 TRBJ2-7 TRBV19 CASRSTGSGAYEQYF TGTGCCAGTAGGTCTACCGGGAGCGGGGCATACGAGCAGTACTTC
TRBD1 . 13 TRBJ2-5 TRBV5-1 CASSLVQGVAQYF TGCGCCAGCAGCTTGGTGCAGGGGGTGGCCCAGTACTTC
TRBD2 . 14 TRBJ2-2 TRBV6-5 CASKTSANTGELFF TGTGCCAGTAAGACTAGCGCGAACACCGGGGAGCTGTTTTTT
TRBD2 . 20 TRBJ2-3 TRBV2 CASSGYGLAGEGERTDTQYF TGTGCCAGCAGTGGTTACGGACTAGCGGGAGAGGGGGAGAGGACAGATACGCAGTATTTT
. . 17 TRBJ2-2 TRBV19 CASSIYGSAVGAGELFF TGTGCCAGTAGTATATACGGGAGTGCCGTGGGAGCCGGGGAGCTGTTTTTT